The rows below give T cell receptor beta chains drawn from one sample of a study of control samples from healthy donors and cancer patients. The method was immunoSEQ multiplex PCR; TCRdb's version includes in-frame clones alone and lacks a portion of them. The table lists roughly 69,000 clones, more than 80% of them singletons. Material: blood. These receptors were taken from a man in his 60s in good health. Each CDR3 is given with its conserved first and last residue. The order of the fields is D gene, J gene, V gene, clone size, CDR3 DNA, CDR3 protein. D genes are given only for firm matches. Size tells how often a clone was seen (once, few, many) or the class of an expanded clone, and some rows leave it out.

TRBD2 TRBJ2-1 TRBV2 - TGTGCCAGCAGCCGTGAGACTAGCGGTGGGAATGAGCAGTTCTTC CASSRETSGGNEQFF
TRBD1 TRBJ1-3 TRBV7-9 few TGTGCCAGCAGCTACTGGGACAGGGCGGACACCATATATTTT CASSYWDRADTIYF
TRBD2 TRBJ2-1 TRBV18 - TGTGCCAGCTCACCTCGACCCGGGGGGTCCTACAATGAGCAGTTCTTC CASSPRPGGSYNEQFF
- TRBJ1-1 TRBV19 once TGTGCCAGTAGTAGAAGAAAGAGGGGGTACGCTGAAGCTTTCTTT CASSRRKRGYAEAFF
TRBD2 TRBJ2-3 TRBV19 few TGTGCCAGTAGTATGGGACTATCCTTCACAGATACGCAGTATTTT CASSMGLSFTDTQYF
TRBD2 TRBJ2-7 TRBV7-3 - TGTGCCAGCAGCCCTTTAGCGGGAGAGGCCCAAAACGAGCAGTACTTC CASSPLAGEAQNEQYF
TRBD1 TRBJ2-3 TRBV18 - TGTGCCAGCTCACCCAGATCTGGACAGGGTTTAAGCACAGATACGCAGTATTTT CASSPRSGQGLSTDTQYF
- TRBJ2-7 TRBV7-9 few TGTGCCAGCAGCTCCCGCGGGGCGGAATGGGTTTACGAGCAGTACTTC CASSSRGAEWVYEQYF
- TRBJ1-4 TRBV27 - TGTGCCAGCAGCCCCTATGGGGGTACTAATGAAAAACTGTTTTTT CASSPYGGTNEKLFF
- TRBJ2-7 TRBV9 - TGTGCCAGCAGCGTCCCGGGACAGCAGTACTTC CASSVPGQQYF
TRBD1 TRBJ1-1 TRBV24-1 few TGTGCCACGTCTCGGCAGGGGGCGGGGGGCACTGAAGCTTTCTTT CATSRQGAGGTEAFF
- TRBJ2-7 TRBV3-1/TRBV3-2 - TGTGCCAGCAGCCAAGATCTTCGCGAGCAGTACTTC CASSQDLREQYF
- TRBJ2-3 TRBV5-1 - TGCGCCAGCAGCTTGGTTGGGGATTCCACAGATACGCAGTATTTT CASSLVGDSTDTQYF
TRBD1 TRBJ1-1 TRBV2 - TGTGCCAGCAGGGATACAGGGGTCGCAACTGAAGCTTTCTTT CASRDTGVATEAFF
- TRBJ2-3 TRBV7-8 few TGTGCCAGCAGCTTAGCCGGCAGGGGAGCAGATACGCAGTATTTT CASSLAGRGADTQYF
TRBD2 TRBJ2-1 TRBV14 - TGTGCCAGCAGCCAAGGGGTCAAGCGGGAGGAGGTGCAGTTCTTC CASSQGVKREEVQFF
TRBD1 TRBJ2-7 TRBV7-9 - TGTGCCAGCAGGGGACAGGTGAGCTCCTACGAGCAGTACTTC CASRGQVSSYEQYF
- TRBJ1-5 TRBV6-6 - TGTGCCAGCAGTTACTCGGTGGGGCAGCCCCAGCATTTT CASSYSVGQPQHF
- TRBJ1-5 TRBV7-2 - TGTGCCAGCAGCCCTCCCCGGGGATCAGGGCTCAATCAGCCCCAGCATTTT CASSPPRGSGLNQPQHF
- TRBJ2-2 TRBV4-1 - TGCGCCAGCAGCCAACAACGGCTAACCGGGGAGCTGTTTTTT CASSQQRLTGELFF
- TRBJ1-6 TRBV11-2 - TGTGCCAGCAGCTTAGGGGCTGGTCGTACTGATTCACCCCTCCACTTT CASSLGAGRTDSPLHF
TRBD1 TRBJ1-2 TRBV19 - TGTGCCAGTAGAGCCGGGACAGAATATGGCTACACCTTC CASRAGTEYGYTF
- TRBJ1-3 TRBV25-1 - TGTGCCAGCAGAGGCTCTGGAAACACCATATATTTT CASRGSGNTIYF
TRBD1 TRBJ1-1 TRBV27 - TGTGCCAGCAGATCGACAGGGCTGGCTTTCTTT CASRSTGLAFF
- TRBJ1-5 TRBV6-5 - TGTGCCAGCATCGAAACAGGGAGCAATCAGCCCCAGCATTTT CASIETGSNQPQHF
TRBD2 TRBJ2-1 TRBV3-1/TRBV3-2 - TGTGCCAGCAGCCAAGTAACCCGCGGGAGGAACTCCTACAATGAGCAGTTCTTC CASSQVTRGRNSYNEQFF
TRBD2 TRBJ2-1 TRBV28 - TGTGCCAGCAGTGACACTAGCGGGAGAATCAATGAGCAGTTCTTC CASSDTSGRINEQFF
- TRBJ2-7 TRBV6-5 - TGTGCCAGCAGTTACGGGCGGGCCAGCTCCTACGAGCAGTACTTC CASSYGRASSYEQYF
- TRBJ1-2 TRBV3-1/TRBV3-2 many TGTGCCAGCAGCCACCGCATGGGTAACTATGGCTACACCTTC CASSHRMGNYGYTF
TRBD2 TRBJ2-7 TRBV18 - TGTGCCAGCTCACCATGGACTAGCGGGAACGAGCAGTACTTC CASSPWTSGNEQYF
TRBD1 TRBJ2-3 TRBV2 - TGTGCCAGCAGTGAGCCAGCTTGGGACAGTGGCCTTCGGGCGCAGTATTTT CASSEPAWDSGLRAQYF
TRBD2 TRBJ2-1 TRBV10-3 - TGTGCCATCAGTGACCCTTCTCGCGGGAGGGCCTCGAAAGGCTCCTACAATGAGCAGTTCTTC CAISDPSRGRASKGSYNEQFF
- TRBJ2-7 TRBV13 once TGTGCCAGCAGCTTCCTTTACGAGCAGTACTTC CASSFLYEQYF
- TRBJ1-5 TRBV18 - TGTGCCAGCTCACCAGCCGGGAATAGCAATCAGCCCCAGCATTTT CASSPAGNSNQPQHF
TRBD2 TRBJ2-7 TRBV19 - TGTGCCAGTAGTATACTAGCGGGAGTCGATTACGAGCAGTACTTC CASSILAGVDYEQYF
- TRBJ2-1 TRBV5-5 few TGTGCCAGCAGCTTGTGGACAGACTACAATGAGCAGTTCTTC CASSLWTDYNEQFF
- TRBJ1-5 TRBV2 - TGTGCCAGCAGGGAGGGCAGGAATCAGCCCCAGCATTTT CASREGRNQPQHF
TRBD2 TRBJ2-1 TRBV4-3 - TGCGCCAGCAGCCGTGTAGCGGGATACAATGAGCAGTTCTTC CASSRVAGYNEQFF
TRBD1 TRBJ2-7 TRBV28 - TGTGCCAGCAGTTACGGACAGGGGGTTAGGGAGCAGTACTTC CASSYGQGVREQYF
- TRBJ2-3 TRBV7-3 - TGTGCCAGCAGCTCCCAGGGCACAGATACGCAGTATTTT CASSSQGTDTQYF
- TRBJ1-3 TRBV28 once TGTGCCAGCATATTGACCCGGGCACCGCACACCATATATTTT CASILTRAPHTIYF
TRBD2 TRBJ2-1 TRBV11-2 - TGTGCCAGCAGCTTAGATTCCCGCGGGAGGGGTGAGCAGTTCTTC CASSLDSRGRGEQFF
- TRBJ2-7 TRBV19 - TGTGCCAGTAGGAGTCAAATCGGAGGGGACGAGCAGTACTTC CASRSQIGGDEQYF
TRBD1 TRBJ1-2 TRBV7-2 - TGTGCCAGCAGCTTCCCACGGGACAGGGCCCAGGGAAACTATGGCTACACCTTC CASSFPRDRAQGNYGYTF
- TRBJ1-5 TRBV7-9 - TGTGCCAGCAGCTGGAGTGGGCAGGCGTTAGGCAATCAGCCCCAGCATTTT CASSWSGQALGNQPQHF
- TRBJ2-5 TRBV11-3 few TGTGCCAGCAGCTTAGTAGGGGGAGAGACCCAGTACTTC CASSLVGGETQYF
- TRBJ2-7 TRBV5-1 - TGCGCCAGCAGCTTGGAACGGGACGAGCAGTACTTC CASSLERDEQYF
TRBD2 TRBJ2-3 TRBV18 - TGTGCCAGCTCACCGGGGACTAGCGTAGCAACCTCGCAGTATTTT CASSPGTSVATSQYF
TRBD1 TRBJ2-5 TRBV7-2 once TGTGCCAGCAGCGCAAACAGGGGTGAGACCCAGTACTTC CASSANRGETQYF
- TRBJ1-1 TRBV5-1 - TGCGCCAGCAGCCCGCACGGGACCGAGGCTGAAGCTTTCTTT CASSPHGTEAEAFF